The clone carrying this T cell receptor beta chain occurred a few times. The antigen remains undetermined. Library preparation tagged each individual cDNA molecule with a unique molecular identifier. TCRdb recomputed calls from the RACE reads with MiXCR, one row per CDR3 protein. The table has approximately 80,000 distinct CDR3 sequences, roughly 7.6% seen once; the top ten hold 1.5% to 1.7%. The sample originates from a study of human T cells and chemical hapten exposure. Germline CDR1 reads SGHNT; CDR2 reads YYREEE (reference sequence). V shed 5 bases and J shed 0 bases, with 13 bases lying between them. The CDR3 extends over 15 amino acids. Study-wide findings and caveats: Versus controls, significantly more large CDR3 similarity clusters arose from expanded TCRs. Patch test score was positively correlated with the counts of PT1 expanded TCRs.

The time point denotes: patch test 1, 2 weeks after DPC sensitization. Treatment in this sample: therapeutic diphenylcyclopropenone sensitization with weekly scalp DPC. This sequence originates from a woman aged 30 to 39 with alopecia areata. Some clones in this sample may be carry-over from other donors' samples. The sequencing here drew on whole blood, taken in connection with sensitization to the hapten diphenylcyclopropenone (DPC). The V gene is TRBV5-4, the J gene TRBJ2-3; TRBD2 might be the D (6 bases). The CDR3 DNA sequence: TGTGCCAGCAGGAGGGACTTAACTAGCACAGATACGCAGTATTTT. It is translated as CASRRDLTSTDTQYF.